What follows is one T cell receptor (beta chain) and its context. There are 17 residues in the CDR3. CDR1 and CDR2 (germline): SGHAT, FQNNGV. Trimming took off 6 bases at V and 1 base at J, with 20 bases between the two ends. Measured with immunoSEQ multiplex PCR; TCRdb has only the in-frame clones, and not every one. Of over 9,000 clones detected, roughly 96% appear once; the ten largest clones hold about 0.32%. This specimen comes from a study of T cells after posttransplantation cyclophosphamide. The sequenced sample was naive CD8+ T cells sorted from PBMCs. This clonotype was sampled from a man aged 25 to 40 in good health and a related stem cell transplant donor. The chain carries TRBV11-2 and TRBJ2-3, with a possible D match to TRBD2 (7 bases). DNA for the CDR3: TGTGCCAGCAGGCTCCGGGACGGGGGGCCGGGCACAGATACGCAGTATTTT. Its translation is CASRLRDGGPGTDTQYF.